This T cell receptor (beta chain) was identified in a study of cytomegalovirus exposure and HLA in healthy donors. Use of 60 Vbeta and 13 Jbeta primers characterized the PCR. Repertoires were generated with immunoSEQ multiplex PCR, while TCRdb's copy carries only in-frame clones and drops some. The data hold approximately 190,000 clones, with 75% to 90% observed a single time. Germline V gene lookup returns CDR1 MNHNS and CDR2 SASEGT. V gave up 1 base and J gave up 4 bases, with 12 bases separating them. This CDR3 contains 15 residues. The chain joins TRBV6-1 to TRBJ2-3; D perhaps matches TRBD1 (5 bases). The receptor comes from a woman aged 18-29 years in good health and CMV-seronegative. Sequencing was performed on PBMCs. The CDR3 nucleotides read TGTGCCAGCAGTGAAGTGAGAACAGGAGCAGATACGCAGTATTTT. Encoded protein: CASSEVRTGADTQYF.